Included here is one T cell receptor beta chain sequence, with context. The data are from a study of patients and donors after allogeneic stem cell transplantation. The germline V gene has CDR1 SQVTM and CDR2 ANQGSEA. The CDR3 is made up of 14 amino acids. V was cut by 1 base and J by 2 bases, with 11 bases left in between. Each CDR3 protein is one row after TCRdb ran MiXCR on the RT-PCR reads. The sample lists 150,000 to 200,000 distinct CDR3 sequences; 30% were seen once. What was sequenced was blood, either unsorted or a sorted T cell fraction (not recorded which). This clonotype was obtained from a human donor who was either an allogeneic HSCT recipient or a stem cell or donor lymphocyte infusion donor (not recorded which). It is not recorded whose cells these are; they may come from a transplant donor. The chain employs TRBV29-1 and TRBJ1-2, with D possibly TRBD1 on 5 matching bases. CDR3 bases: TGCAGCGTTGAAGGGCCAGGGTGGAACTATGGCTACACCTTC. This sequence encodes CSVEGPGWNYGYTF.